The 10 T cell receptor beta chains reported below all come from one sample, sequenced in a study of post-analysis software for immune sequencing data. Their target antigens are unknown. The TCR beta cDNA libraries contained unique molecular identifiers. One entry per CDR3 protein, called by TCRdb with MiXCR from the PCR reads. The profile shows some 690,000 distinct CDR3 sequences, about 32% of them singletons. Regarding the study as a whole: Patients showed TRBV5-6, TRBV5-1 and TRBV20-1 among about five TRBV segments more frequent than in controls.

Sequenced: blood. The receptors come from a girl aged 10 to 17 with multiple sclerosis.

This rearrangement joins TRBV25-1 to TRBJ2-5, with 12 nucleotides matching TRBD2. The J call is in doubt because the DNA end fits TRBJ2-4 better. Per the germline V gene, CDR1 is MGHDK and CDR2 is SYGVNS. The CDR3 is 16 residues long. The CDR3 DNA reads as TGTGCCAGCGCTCCCCTAGCGGGAGGGCTGGAGGGCATTCAGTACTTC. As protein: CASAPLAGGLEGIQYF.

The chain recombines TRBV20-1 with TRBJ1-1; no clear D. Per germline, CDR1 DFQATT and CDR2 SNEGSKA (reference sequence). CDR3 size: 14 residues. V was trimmed by 4 bases and J by 4 bases, leaving 16 bases between them. As DNA, the CDR3 is TGCAGTGCTATTCCTTGGGATTACATCACTGAAGCTTTCTTT. The encoded protein is CSAIPWDYITEAFF.

This clonotype was recorded a few times. The chain joins TRBV28 to TRBJ2-3; TRBD2 agrees at 11 bases. CDR3 length: 17 residues. Trimming removed 6 bases from V and 2 bases from J; junction bases left unmatched: 10. The germline V gene encodes CDR1 MDHEN and CDR2 SYDVKM. The CDR3 reads CASRDHGTSGYTDTQYF. The CDR3 DNA follows: TGTGCCAGCAGAGATCACGGGACTAGCGGATACACAGATACGCAGTATTTT.

The genes are TRBV29-1 and TRBJ2-3; 12 bases map to TRBD2. Germline V CDR1 and CDR2: SQVTM, ANQGSEA. The CDR3 runs to 14 residues. V trimming: 6 bases; J trimming: 9 bases; junction bases outside the gene matches: 10. CDR3 in amino acids: CSVAPSGRDDTQYF. The CDR3 coding sequence is TGCAGCGTGGCCCCTAGCGGGAGGGATGACACGCAGTATTTT.

V is TRBV2 and J is TRBJ2-1; a weak D match, TRBD2 (6 bases). Trimming stripped 5 bases from V and 7 bases from J, with 15 bases between. CDR1 SNHLY and CDR2 FYNNEI come from the germline V gene. The CDR3 runs to 14 residues. CDR3 region: CASSRGRGENEQFF. The CDR3 DNA sequence: TGTGCCAGCAGTCGAGGGCGGGGTGAGAATGAGCAGTTCTTC.

V gene TRBV7-8 combines with J gene TRBJ1-1; D is undetermined. The V end was cut by 2 bases, the J end by 1 base, with 8 bases between. The CDR3 is made up of 14 amino acids. Per germline, CDR1 SGHVS and CDR2 FQNEAQ. In DNA, the CDR3 is TGTGCCAGCAGCTTAAGGTCGAGGAACACTGAAGCTTTCTTT. This gives the protein CASSLRSRNTEAFF.

As regards this clonotype: This may stem from a read error, because a much larger clone lies one nucleotide away. The chain combines TRBV9 with TRBJ2-3; D is undetermined. This CDR3 has 16 amino acids. Germline V gene data show CDR1 as SGDLS and CDR2 as YYNGEE. V lost 0 bases to trimming and J lost 4 bases, with 15 bases between them. The CDR3 region is CASSVVDRPEADTQYF. In DNA, the CDR3 is TGTGCCAGCAGCGTAGTTGATCGTCCCGAGGCAGATACGCAGTATTTT.

This clonotype occurred a few times. The genes are TRBV7-9 and TRBJ2-2; D is unresolved. Germline V gene data show CDR1 as SEHNR and CDR2 as FQNEAQ (reference sequence). The CDR3 spans 14 residues. V was trimmed by 7 bases and J by 4 bases, leaving 13 bases between them. CDR3 bases: TGTGCCAGCACCTCGTTTTTGGGCACCGGGGAGCTGTTTTTT. Translation gives CASTSFLGTGELFF. Variable domain in full (rest from reference TRBV7-9 and TRBJ2-2): DTGVSQNPRHKITKRGQNVTFRCDPISEHNRLYWYRQTLGQGPEFLTYFQNEAQLEKSRLLSDRFSAERPKGSFSTLEIQRTEQGDSAMYLCASTSFLGTGELFFGEGSRLTVL.

There are a few counts of this clonotype. The J gene is TRBJ2-7, the V gene TRBV5-6; D is undetermined. This CDR3 is built from 14 residues. V shed 4 bases and J shed 3 bases, with 14 bases lying between them. Looked up from germline, CDR1 is SGHDT and CDR2 is YYEEEE. CDR3 sequence reads: CASSPQFKLYEQYF. The CDR3, as DNA: TGTGCCAGCAGCCCCCAGTTTAAACTCTACGAGCAGTACTTC.

In this sample, this clonotype turned up a few times. The chain employs TRBV12-3 or TRBV12-4 and TRBJ1-1; possible D gene TRBD1, 6 bases. V lost 6 bases, J lost 11 bases, and 22 bases lay in between. The CDR3 is 14 amino acids. The CDR3 loop reads CASSASPGHMLAFF. CDR3 DNA sequence: TGTGCCAGCAGCGCCTCGCCGGGACATATGCTGGCTTTCTTT.